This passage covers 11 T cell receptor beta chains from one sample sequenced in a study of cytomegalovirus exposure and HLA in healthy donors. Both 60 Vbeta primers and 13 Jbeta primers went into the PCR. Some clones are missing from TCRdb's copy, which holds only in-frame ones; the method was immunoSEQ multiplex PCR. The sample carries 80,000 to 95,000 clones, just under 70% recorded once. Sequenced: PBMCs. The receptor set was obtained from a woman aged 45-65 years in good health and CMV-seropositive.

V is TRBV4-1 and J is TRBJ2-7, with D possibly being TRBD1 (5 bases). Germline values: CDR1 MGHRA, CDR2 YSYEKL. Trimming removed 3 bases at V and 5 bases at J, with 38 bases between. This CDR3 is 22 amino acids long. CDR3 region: CASSQKGLETRGPRTRVNEQYF. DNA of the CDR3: TGCGCCAGCAGCCAGAAGGGGCTTGAAACCCGTGGCCCCAGAACCCGTGTGAACGAGCAGTACTTC.

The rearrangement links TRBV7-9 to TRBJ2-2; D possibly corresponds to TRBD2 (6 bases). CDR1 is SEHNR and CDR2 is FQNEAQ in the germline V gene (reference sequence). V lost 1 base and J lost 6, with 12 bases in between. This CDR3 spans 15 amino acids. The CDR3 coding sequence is TGTGCCAGCAGCTTAGGAAGTGGGGAGGCCGGGGAGCTGTTTTTT. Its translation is CASSLGSGEAGELFF.

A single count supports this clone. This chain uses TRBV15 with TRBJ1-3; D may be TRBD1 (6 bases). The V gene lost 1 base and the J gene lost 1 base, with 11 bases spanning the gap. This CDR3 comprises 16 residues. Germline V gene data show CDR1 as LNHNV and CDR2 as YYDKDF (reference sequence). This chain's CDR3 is CATSRGARGSGNTIYF. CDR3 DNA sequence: TGTGCCACCAGCAGAGGGGCTAGGGGGTCTGGAAACACCATATATTTT.

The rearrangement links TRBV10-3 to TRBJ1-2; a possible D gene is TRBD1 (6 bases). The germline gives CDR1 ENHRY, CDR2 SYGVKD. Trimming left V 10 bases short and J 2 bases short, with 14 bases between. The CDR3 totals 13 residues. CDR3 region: CATLDSSNYGYTF. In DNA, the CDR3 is TGTGCCACACTGGACAGTTCCAACTATGGCTACACCTTC.

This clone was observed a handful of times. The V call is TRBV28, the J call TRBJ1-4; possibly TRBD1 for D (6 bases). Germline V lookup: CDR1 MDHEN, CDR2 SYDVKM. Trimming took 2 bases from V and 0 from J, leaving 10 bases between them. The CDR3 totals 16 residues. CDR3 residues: CASSLRTVATNEKLFF. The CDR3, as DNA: TGTGCCAGCAGTTTACGGACAGTTGCAACTAATGAAAAACTGTTTTTT.

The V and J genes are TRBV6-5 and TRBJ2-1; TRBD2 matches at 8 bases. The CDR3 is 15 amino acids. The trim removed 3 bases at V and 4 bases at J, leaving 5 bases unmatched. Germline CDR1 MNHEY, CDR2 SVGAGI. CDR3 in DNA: TGTGCCAGCAGTTATACGGCGGGAGGATACAATGAGCAGTTCTTC. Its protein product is CASSYTAGGYNEQFF.

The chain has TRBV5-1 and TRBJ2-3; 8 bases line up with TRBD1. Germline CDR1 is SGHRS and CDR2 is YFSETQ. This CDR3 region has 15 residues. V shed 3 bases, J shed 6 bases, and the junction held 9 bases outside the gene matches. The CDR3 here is CASSSQGEEVDTQYF. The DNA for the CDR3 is TGCGCCAGCAGCTCACAGGGGGAAGAGGTCGATACGCAGTATTTT.

The CDR3 sequence: CASSPAGGSPNTGELFF. The CDR3 bases are TGTGCCAGCTCCCCAGCCGGGGGTAGCCCGAACACCGGGGAGCTGTTTTTT. V gene TRBV18 combines with J gene TRBJ2-2, with D possibly TRBD2 on 6 matching bases. The CDR3 contains 17 residues. In germline, CDR1 is KGHSH, CDR2 LQKENI. Trimming removed 6 bases from V and 0 bases from J, with 17 bases in between.

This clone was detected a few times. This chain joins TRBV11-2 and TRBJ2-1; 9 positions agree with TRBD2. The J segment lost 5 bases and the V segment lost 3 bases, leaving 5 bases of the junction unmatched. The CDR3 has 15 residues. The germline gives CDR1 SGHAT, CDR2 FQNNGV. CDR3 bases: TGTGCCAGCAGCTTCCGACTAGCGGTAAACAATGAGCAGTTCTTC. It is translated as CASSFRLAVNNEQFF.

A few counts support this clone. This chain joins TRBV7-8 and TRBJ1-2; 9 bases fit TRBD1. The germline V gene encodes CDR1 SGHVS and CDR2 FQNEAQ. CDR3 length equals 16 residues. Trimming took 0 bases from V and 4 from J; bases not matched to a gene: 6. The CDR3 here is CASSLAPTGGGYGYTF. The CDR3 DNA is TGTGCCAGCAGCTTAGCCCCAACAGGGGGCGGCTATGGCTACACCTTC.

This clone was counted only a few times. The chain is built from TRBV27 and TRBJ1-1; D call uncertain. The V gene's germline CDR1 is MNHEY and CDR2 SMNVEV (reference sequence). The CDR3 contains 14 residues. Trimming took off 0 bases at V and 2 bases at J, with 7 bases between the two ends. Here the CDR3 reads CASSLSWPNTEAFF. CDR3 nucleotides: TGTGCCAGCAGTTTATCGTGGCCTAACACTGAAGCTTTCTTT.